One and the same sample provided the 13 T cell receptor beta chains below, sequenced in a study of blood T cells in healthy people across ages. A second PCR, run for about 7 to 12 cycles, used a sample-barcoded 5' primer plus a J-beta primer mix. TCRdb itself ran the 5' RACE reads through MiXCR, one entry per CDR3 protein. There are roughly 1,000,000 distinct CDR3 sequences in the sample; roughly 24% occur only once, and 0.65% to 0.95% lies in the top ten. The data also belong to a second study, concerning T cells of mothers and their children.

Specimen: blood. The receptors here all came from a girl aged 2 to 9 in good health.

In its sample, this clonotype was seen a few times. This chain joins TRBV12-3 or TRBV12-4 and TRBJ2-7; D is unclear. Deletions cut 6 bases from V and 7 bases from J, with 19 bases between. This CDR3 is built from 14 residues. The CDR3 protein is CASRHGLNLGEQYF. CDR3 DNA: TGTGCCAGCAGGCATGGGCTGAACCTAGGGGAGCAGTACTTC.

This clonotype was seen more than once but under ten times. A read error may produce the germline difference seen at one junction end. V usage is TRBV11-1 and J usage is TRBJ2-7; perhaps TRBD2 as D (6 bases). From germline, CDR1 is SGHAT and CDR2 FQDESV (reference sequence). The CDR3 totals 13 residues. Written as DNA, the CDR3 is TGTACCAGCATGGCACCGACCGGGGGCGAGCAGTACTTC. Amino acids: CTSMAPTGGEQYF.

V and J are TRBV28 and TRBJ2-7, with D possibly being TRBD1 or TRBD2 (5 bases each). The germline gives CDR1 MDHEN, CDR2 SYDVKM. This CDR3 contains 14 residues. V dropped 2 bases and J dropped 3 bases, with 11 bases sitting between them. The CDR3: CASSLGAEGYEQYF. Here the CDR3 DNA reads TGTGCCAGCAGTTTAGGGGCTGAGGGCTACGAGCAGTACTTC.

This clonotype has a count of ten or more. This chain joins TRBV20-1 and TRBJ2-3, with 7 bases matching TRBD2. Germline V lookup: CDR1 DFQATT, CDR2 SNEGSKA (reference sequence). The junction had 9 bases not matched to a gene; V was cut back by 0 bases and J by 3 bases. The CDR3 is made up of 16 amino acids. The chain's CDR3 is CSARDPGREVTDTQYF. The CDR3 region has the DNA TGCAGTGCTAGAGATCCGGGGAGGGAGGTGACAGATACGCAGTATTTT.

This chain links TRBV7-9 with TRBJ2-7; 8 positions agree with TRBD1. This CDR3 is built from 13 residues. Losses at the gene ends were 6 bases for V and 5 bases for J; bases not matched to a gene: 6. CDR1 and CDR2 (germline): SEHNR, FQNEAQ (reference sequence). This chain's CDR3 is CASRPVDRDEQYF. CDR3 bases: TGTGCCAGCAGACCGGTGGACAGGGACGAGCAGTACTTC.

This chain connects TRBV4-2 to TRBJ2-3; weak D call: TRBD1 (6 bases). The germline gives CDR1 LGHNA, CDR2 YNFKEQ. The V end was cut by 2 bases, the J end by 4 bases, with 10 bases between. The CDR3 has 14 amino acids. The CDR3 protein is CASSQKAGADTQYF. The CDR3 DNA reads TGTGCCAGCAGCCAAAAAGCAGGGGCAGATACGCAGTATTTT.

The rearrangement links TRBV7-2 to TRBJ1-1, with TRBD1 matching over 7 bases. The J segment lost 4 bases and the V segment lost 5 bases, leaving 13 bases of the junction unmatched. The CDR3 has 16 amino acids. Per germline, CDR1 SGHTA and CDR2 FQGNSA. In DNA form, the CDR3 reads TGTGCCAGCAGCAGCTCAGTAGGGGGCGCGAGCACTGAAGCTTTCTTT. This encodes CASSSSVGGASTEAFF.

This clonotype was seen more than once but under ten times. The chain is built from TRBV9 and TRBJ2-1, with a possible D match to TRBD1 (5 bases). The J call is doubtful: the DNA matches TRBJ2-7 better. CDR1 is SGDLS and CDR2 is YYNGEE in the germline V gene. The CDR3 is 15 amino acids. The CDR3 coding sequence is TGTGCCAGCAGCGTAGGAGGTGACAGCTCCTACGAGCAGTACTTC. Translating it yields CASSVGGDSSYEQYF.

The rearrangement links TRBV12-3 or TRBV12-4 to TRBJ2-7, with 9 nucleotides matching TRBD1. The CDR3 is 14 amino acids. The J segment lost 4 bases and the V segment lost 4 bases, leaving 5 bases of the junction unmatched. The CDR3 DNA sequence: TGTGCCAGCAGTTCCGACAGGGGGTTTTACGAGCAGTACTTC. Its translation: CASSSDRGFYEQYF.

As for this clonotype: One end of the junction does not line up with germline, which may come from a read error. V and J are TRBV29-1 and TRBJ2-1; TRBD1 matches at 8 bases. CDR1 SQVTM and CDR2 ANQGSEA come from the germline V gene. The CDR3 totals 14 residues. CDR3 in DNA: TGCAGCGTTGACGCCGGACAGGGAAACAATAAGCAGTTCTTC. Its protein product is CSVDAGQGNNKQFF.

About this clonotype: One end of the junction does not line up with germline, which may come from a read error. The V call is TRBV5-6, the J call TRBJ2-7, with unresolved D. In germline, CDR1 is SGHDT, CDR2 YYEEEE. This CDR3 region has 12 residues. This CDR3 reads CASRRRSYEQHF. The CDR3 DNA reads TGTGCCAGCAGGCGACGGTCCTACGAGCAGCACTTC.

Only a few counts were recorded for this clonotype. The V gene is TRBV7-2, the J gene TRBJ2-5, with 8 nucleotides matching TRBD2. The CDR3 spans 15 residues. Germline V CDR1 and CDR2: SGHTA, FQGNSA. V lost 3 bases and J lost 7; bases outside the gene matches: 10. The CDR3 sequence: CASSLGSRGLGTQYF. The CDR3 nucleotides are TGTGCCAGCAGCTTGGGTTCTCGGGGACTAGGGACCCAGTACTTC. Using reference TRBV7-2 and TRBJ2-5 for the parts outside the CDR3, the full variable domain is GAGVSQSPSNKVTEKGKDVELRCDPISGHTALYWYRQSLGQGLEFLIYFQGNSAPDKSGLPSDRFSAERTGGSVSTLTIQRTQQEDSAVYLCASSLGSRGLGTQYFGPGTRLLVL.

The chain has TRBV7-9 and TRBJ2-1; TRBD1 agrees at 7 bases. The J segment lost 8 bases and the V segment lost 5 bases, leaving 6 bases of the junction unmatched. Germline CDR1 and CDR2: SEHNR and FQNEAQ (reference sequence). The CDR3 has 13 amino acids. CDR3 in amino acids: CASSLARGHEQFF. The CDR3 nucleotides read TGTGCCAGCAGCCTGGCTAGGGGGCATGAGCAGTTCTTC.